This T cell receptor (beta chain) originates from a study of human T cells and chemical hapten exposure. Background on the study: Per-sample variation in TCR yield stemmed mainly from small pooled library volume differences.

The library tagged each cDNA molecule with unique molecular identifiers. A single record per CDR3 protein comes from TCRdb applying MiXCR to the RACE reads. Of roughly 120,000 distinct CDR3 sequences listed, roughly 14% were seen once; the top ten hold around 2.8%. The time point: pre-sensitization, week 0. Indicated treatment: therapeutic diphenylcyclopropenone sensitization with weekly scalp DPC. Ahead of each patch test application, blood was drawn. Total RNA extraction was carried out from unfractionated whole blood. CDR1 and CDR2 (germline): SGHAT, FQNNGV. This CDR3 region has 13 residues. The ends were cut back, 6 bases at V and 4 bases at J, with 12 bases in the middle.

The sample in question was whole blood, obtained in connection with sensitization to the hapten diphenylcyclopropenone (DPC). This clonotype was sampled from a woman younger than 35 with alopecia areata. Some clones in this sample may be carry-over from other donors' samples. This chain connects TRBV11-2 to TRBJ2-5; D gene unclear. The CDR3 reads CASRSLARETQYF. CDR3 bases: TGTGCCAGCAGATCCCTGGCACGAGAGACCCAGTACTTC.